This T cell receptor (beta chain) was recovered during a study of human T cells and chemical hapten exposure. Study details: Minor volume differences among pooled libraries chiefly drove per-sample TCR yield variation.

Study results and caveats: While controls formed fewer of them, expanded TCRs formed significantly more large CDR3 similarity clusters.

Ten or more counts support this clonotype. Its antigen is not known. Indicated time point: patch test 2, 6 weeks after DPC sensitization. Documented treatment: therapeutic diphenylcyclopropenone sensitization with weekly scalp DPC. Unfractionated whole blood was the source of the extracted total RNA. TCRdb processed the RACE reads anew with MiXCR; each CDR3 protein has one entry. The sample has roughly 69,000 distinct CDR3 sequences, under 13% seen once. Trimming removed 6 bases from V and 5 bases from J; junction bases left unmatched: 7. CDR1 and CDR2 from the germline V gene are DFQATT and SNEGSKA (reference sequence). The CDR3 extends over 13 amino acids.

The material was whole blood, obtained in connection with sensitization to the hapten diphenylcyclopropenone (DPC). The origin of this receptor is a woman between 45 and 60 years old with alopecia areata. Some clones in this sample may be carry-over from other donors' samples. The V gene is TRBV20-1, the J gene TRBJ2-5, with TRBD1 matching 9 bases. CDR3: CSARDRAEETQYF. CDR3 DNA sequence: TGCAGTGCCAGGGACAGGGCGGAGGAGACCCAGTACTTC.